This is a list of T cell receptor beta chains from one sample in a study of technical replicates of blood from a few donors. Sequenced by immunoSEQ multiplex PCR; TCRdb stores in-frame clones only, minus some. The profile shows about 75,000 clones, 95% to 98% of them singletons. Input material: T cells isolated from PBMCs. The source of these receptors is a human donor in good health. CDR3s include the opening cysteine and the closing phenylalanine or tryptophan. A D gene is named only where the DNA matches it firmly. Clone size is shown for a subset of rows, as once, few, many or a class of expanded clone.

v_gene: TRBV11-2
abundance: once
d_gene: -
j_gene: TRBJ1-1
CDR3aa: CASSFGALNTEAFF
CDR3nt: TGTGCCAGCAGCTTTGGGGCACTAAACACTGAAGCTTTCTTT

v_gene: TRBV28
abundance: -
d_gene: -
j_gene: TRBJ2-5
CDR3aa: CASTSLGGQETQYF
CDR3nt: TGTGCCAGCACCTCCTTGGGGGGACAAGAGACCCAGTACTTC

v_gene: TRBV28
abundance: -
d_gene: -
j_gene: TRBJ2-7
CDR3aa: CASSFYRTPYEQYF
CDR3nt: TGTGCCAGCAGTTTTTACAGAACCCCCTACGAGCAGTACTTC

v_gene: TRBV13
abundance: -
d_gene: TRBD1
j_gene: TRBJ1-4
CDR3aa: CASSATPYRDRDEKLFF
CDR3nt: TGTGCCAGCAGCGCAACGCCTTACCGGGACAGGGATGAAAAACTGTTTTTT

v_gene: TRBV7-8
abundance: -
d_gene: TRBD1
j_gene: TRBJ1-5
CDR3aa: CASSFRQGDNLEPQHF
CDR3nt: TGTGCCAGCAGCTTCCGACAGGGGGACAATCTGGAGCCCCAGCATTTT

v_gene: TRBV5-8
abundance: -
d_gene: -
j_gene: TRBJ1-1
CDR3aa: CASSLDRGNTEAFF
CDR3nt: TGTGCCAGCAGCTTGGATAGGGGGAACACTGAAGCTTTCTTT

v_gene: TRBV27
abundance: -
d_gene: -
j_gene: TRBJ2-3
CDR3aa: CASSKLTATSTDTQYF
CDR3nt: TGTGCCAGCAGTAAATTGACAGCTACTAGCACAGATACGCAGTATTTT

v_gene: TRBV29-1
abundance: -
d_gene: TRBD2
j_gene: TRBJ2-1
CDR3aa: CSVDGGADYNEQFF
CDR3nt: TGCAGCGTTGACGGGGGGGCCGACTACAATGAGCAGTTCTTC

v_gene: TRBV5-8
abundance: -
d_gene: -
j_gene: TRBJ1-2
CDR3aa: CASSLRQAAYGYTF
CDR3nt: TGTGCCAGCAGCTTGCGGCAGGCCGCCTATGGCTACACCTTC

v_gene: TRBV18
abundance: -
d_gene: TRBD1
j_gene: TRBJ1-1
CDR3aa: CASSPGGTDRGAFF
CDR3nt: TGTGCCAGCTCACCCGGAGGCACTGACAGGGGGGCTTTCTTT

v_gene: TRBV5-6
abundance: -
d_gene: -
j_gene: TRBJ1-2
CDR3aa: CASSLVSWGTGGYTF
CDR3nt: TGTGCCAGCAGCTTGGTTTCTTGGGGAACGGGGGGCTACACCTTC

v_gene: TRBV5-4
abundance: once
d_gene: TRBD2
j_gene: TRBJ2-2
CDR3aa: CASSSPGTRGGELFF
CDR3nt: TGTGCCAGCAGCTCACCCGGGACTAGGGGGGGGGAGCTGTTTTTT

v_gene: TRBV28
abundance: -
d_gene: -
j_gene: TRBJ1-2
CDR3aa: CAILWGDGYTF
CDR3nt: TGTGCCATTTTATGGGGGGATGGCTACACCTTC

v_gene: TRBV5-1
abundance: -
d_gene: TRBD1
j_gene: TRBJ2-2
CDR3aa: CASSFIWDRVGTGELFF
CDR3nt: TGCGCCAGCAGCTTCATTTGGGACAGGGTTGGCACCGGGGAGCTGTTTTTT

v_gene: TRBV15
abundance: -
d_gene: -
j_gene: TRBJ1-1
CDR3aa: CATSRDHGFAFF
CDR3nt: TGTGCCACCAGCAGAGATCACGGGTTCGCTTTCTTT

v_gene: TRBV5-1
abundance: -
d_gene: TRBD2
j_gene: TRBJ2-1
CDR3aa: CASSLGSGGLSYNEQFF
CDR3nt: TGCGCCAGCAGCTTGGGTAGCGGGGGCCTCTCCTACAATGAGCAGTTCTTC

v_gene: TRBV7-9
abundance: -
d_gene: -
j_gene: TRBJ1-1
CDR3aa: CASSSPIRAGSTEAFF
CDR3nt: TGTGCCAGCAGCTCTCCCATCAGGGCAGGGTCCACTGAAGCTTTCTTT

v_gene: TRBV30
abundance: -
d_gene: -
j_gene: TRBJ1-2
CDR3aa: CAWSVQTGRFYGYTF
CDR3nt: TGTGCCTGGAGTGTACAAACAGGGCGATTTTATGGCTACACCTTC

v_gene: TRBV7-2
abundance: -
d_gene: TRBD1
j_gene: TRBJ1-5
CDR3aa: CASSLSKGATQPQHF
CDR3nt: TGTGCCAGCAGCTTAAGTAAGGGGGCGACTCAGCCCCAGCATTTT

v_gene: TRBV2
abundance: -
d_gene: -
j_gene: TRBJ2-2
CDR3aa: CASSAQGNGELFF
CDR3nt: TGTGCCAGCAGCGCACAGGGTAACGGGGAGCTGTTTTTT

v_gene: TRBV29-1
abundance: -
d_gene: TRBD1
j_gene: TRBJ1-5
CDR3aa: CSVATGGNQPQHF
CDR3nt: TGCAGCGTTGCAACAGGGGGCAATCAGCCCCAGCATTTT

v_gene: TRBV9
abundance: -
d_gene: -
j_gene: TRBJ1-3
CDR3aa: CASSVLDTGNTIYF
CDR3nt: TGTGCCAGCAGCGTCCTTGACACTGGAAACACCATATATTTT

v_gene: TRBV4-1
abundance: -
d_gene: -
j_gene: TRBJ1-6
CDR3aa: CASSQPYREGMGSPLHF
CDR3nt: TGCGCCAGCAGCCAACCCTACAGGGAAGGGATGGGTTCACCCCTCCACTTT

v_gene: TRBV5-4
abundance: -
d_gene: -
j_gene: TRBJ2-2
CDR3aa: CASSTGFSGATGELFF
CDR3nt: TGTGCCAGCAGTACCGGGTTTAGCGGAGCCACCGGGGAGCTGTTTTTT

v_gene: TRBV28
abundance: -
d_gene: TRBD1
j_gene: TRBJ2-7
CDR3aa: CASSFTASGQGEEQYF
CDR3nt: TGTGCCAGCAGTTTTACCGCGTCGGGGCAGGGGGAAGAGCAGTACTTC

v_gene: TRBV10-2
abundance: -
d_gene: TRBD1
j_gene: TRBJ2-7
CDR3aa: CASSDIGQDYEQYF
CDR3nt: TGCGCCAGCAGCGATATAGGACAGGACTACGAGCAGTACTTC

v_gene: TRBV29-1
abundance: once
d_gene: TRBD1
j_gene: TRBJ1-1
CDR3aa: CSVRGPMNTEAFF
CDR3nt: TGCAGCGTTAGGGGGCCTATGAACACTGAAGCTTTCTTT

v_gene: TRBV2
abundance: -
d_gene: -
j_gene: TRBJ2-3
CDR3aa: CASLYQELTDTQYF
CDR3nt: TGTGCCAGCCTCTACCAAGAACTCACAGATACGCAGTATTTT

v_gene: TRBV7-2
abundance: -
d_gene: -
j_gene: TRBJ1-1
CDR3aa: CASSLVGFRGETEAFF
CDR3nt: TGTGCCAGCAGCTTAGTTGGTTTCAGGGGTGAGACTGAAGCTTTCTTT

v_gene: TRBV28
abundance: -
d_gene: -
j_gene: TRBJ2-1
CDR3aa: CASSPGTKTDEQFF
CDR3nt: TGTGCCAGCAGTCCCGGGACAAAGACCGATGAGCAGTTCTTC

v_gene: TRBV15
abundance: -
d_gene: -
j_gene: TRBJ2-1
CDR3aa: CATRYRALNEQFF
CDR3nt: TGTGCCACCAGGTACAGGGCCCTGAATGAGCAGTTCTTC

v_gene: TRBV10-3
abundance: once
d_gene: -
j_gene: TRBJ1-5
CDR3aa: CAISESAGNQPQHF
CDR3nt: TGTGCCATCAGTGAGTCCGCAGGGAATCAGCCCCAGCATTTT

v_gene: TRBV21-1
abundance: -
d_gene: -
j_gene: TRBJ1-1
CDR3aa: CASSKNSARENTEAFF
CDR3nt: TGTGCCAGCAGCAAAAATTCCGCCAGGGAAAACACTGAAGCTTTCTTT

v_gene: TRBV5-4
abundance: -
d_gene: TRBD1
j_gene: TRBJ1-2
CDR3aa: CASSRDRGRGSDGYTF
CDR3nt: TGTGCCAGCAGCCGCGACAGGGGGCGAGGGTCTGATGGCTACACCTTC

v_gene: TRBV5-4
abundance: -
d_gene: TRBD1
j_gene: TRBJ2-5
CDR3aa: CASSSDRAVETQYF
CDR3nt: TGTGCCAGCAGCTCCGACAGGGCGGTAGAGACCCAGTACTTC

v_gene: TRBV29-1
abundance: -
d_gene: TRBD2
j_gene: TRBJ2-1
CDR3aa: CSVEGGTGLAGSFF
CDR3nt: TGCAGCGTTGAAGGTGGGACGGGACTAGCGGGATCCTTCTTC

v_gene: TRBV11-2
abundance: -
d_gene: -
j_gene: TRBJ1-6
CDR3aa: CASSLVQGPNSPLHF
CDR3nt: TGTGCCAGCAGCTTAGTGCAGGGGCCGAATTCACCCCTCCACTTT

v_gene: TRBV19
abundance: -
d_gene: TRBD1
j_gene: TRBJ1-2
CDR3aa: CASSPWTGGGYGYTF
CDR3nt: TGTGCCAGTAGTCCTTGGACAGGGGGGGGCTATGGCTACACCTTC

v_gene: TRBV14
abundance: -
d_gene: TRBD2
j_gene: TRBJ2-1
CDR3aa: CASSQDGAGGVSSYNEQFF
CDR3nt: TGTGCCAGCAGCCAAGATGGAGCGGGGGGGGTGAGCTCCTACAATGAGCAGTTCTTC

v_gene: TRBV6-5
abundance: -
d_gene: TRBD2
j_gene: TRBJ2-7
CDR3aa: CASSSGTFNEQYF
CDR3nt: TGTGCCAGCAGTAGCGGGACTTTCAACGAGCAGTACTTC

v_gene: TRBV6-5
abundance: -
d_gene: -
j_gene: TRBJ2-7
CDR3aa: CASSYDGVSEQYF
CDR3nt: TGTGCCAGCAGTTACGACGGAGTATCCGAGCAGTACTTC

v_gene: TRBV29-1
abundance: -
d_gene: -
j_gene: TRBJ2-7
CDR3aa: CSVEVAGQIAEQYF
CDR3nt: TGCAGCGTTGAGGTAGCAGGGCAGATCGCCGAGCAGTACTTC

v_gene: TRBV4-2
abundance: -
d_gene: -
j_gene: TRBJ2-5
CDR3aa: CASSQGGVKQETQYF
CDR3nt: TGTGCCAGCAGCCAAGGGGGAGTTAAGCAAGAGACCCAGTACTTC

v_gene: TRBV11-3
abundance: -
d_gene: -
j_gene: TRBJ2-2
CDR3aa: CASSRHRGTGELFF
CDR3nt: TGTGCCAGCAGCCGCCATCGGGGCACCGGGGAGCTGTTTTTT

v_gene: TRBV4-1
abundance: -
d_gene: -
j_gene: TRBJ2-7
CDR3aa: CASSLILNRDEQYF
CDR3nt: TGCGCCAGCAGCCTCATCTTAAACAGGGACGAGCAGTACTTC

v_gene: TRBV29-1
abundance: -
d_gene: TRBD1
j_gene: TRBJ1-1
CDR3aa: CSVDRGVNTEAFF
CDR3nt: TGCAGCGTCGACAGGGGAGTAAACACTGAAGCTTTCTTT

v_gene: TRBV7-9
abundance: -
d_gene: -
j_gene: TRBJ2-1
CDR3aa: CASSLIRGGYSSSYNEQFF
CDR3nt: TGTGCCAGCAGCTTAATACGCGGCGGGTACTCTAGCTCCTACAATGAGCAGTTCTTC

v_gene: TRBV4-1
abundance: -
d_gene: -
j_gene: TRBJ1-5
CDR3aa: CASSEATGLNQPQHF
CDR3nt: TGCGCCAGCAGTGAAGCAACGGGGTTAAATCAGCCCCAGCATTTT

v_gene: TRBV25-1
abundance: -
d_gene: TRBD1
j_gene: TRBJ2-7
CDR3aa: CASRGITGGPHGYEQYF
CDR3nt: TGTGCCAGCCGAGGCATAACAGGGGGACCGCATGGCTACGAGCAGTACTTC

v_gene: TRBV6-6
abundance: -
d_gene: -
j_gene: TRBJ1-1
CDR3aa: CASSYPGAQAFF
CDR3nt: TGTGCCAGCAGTTACCCGGGTGCACAAGCTTTCTTT

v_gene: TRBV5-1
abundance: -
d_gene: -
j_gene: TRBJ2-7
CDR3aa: CASSFGPGMTYEQYF
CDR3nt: TGCGCCAGCAGTTTTGGGCCAGGAATGACCTACGAGCAGTACTTC

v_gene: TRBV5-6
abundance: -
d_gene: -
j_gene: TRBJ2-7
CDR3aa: CASSLYSGRQSYEQYF
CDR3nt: TGTGCCAGCAGCTTGTACTCAGGAAGACAATCCTACGAGCAGTACTTC

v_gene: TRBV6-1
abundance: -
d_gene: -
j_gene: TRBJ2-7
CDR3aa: CASSEGRDSYEQYF
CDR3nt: TGTGCCAGCAGTGAAGGGAGGGATTCGTACGAGCAGTACTTC

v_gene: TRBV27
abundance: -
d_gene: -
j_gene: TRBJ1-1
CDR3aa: CASSLYAGLGEAFF
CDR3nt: TGTGCCAGCAGTTTATACGCGGGTTTGGGTGAAGCTTTCTTT